A selection of T cell receptor beta chains follows, all from one sample in a study of OX40 agonist ivuxolimab in advanced cancers. Using immunoSEQ multiplex PCR, the repertoire was profiled, and TCRdb retains in-frame clones only, with some absent. The table lists 60,000 to 75,000 clones, roughly nine tenths of them singletons. This specimen consisted of CD4+ or CD8+ T cells sorted from blood, obtained in a trial of the OX40 agonist ivuxolimab. All receptors come from an adult with an advanced solid tumor such as melanoma, head and neck, liver or kidney cancer. CDR3s include the opening cysteine and the closing phenylalanine or tryptophan. Each record gives: D gene, J gene, V gene, clone size, CDR3 protein, CDR3 DNA. The D gene is left open where the match is weak. The size of a clone is reported for some rows only, either as once, few or many, or as a class for expanded clones.

D: -; J: TRBJ2-5; V: TRBV19; size: -; CDR3: CASSSMGPQETQYF; DNA: TGTGCCAGTAGTTCGATGGGGCCCCAAGAGACCCAGTACTTC
D: TRBD1; J: TRBJ2-5; V: TRBV10-3; size: once; CDR3: CAISGGGKETQYF; DNA: TGTGCCATCAGTGGAGGGGGCAAAGAGACCCAGTACTTC
D: -; J: TRBJ1-1; V: TRBV6-1; size: few; CDR3: CASSTTGNTEAFF; DNA: TGTGCCAGCAGCACCACAGGGAACACTGAAGCTTTCTTT
D: TRBD1; J: TRBJ2-2; V: TRBV29-1; size: -; CDR3: CSGTGGASNTGELFF; DNA: TGCAGCGGGACAGGGGGCGCCTCGAACACCGGGGAGCTGTTTTTT
D: -; J: TRBJ2-5; V: TRBV10-1; size: -; CDR3: CASSETGTQETQYF; DNA: TGCGCCAGCAGTGAGACGGGGACTCAAGAGACCCAGTACTTC
D: -; J: TRBJ1-4; V: TRBV5-1; size: -; CDR3: CASSLTDSGGRKLFF; DNA: TGCGCCAGCAGCTTGACCGACTCTGGAGGACGAAAACTGTTTTTT
D: -; J: TRBJ2-7; V: TRBV14; size: -; CDR3: CASSQGTRLRTPYEQYF; DNA: TGTGCCAGCAGCCAAGGAACGAGACTTAGAACCCCCTACGAGCAGTACTTC
D: -; J: TRBJ2-3; V: TRBV10-1; size: -; CDR3: CASTRFRSGDTQYF; DNA: TGCGCCAGCACTCGCTTTCGTTCCGGAGATACGCAGTATTTT
D: -; J: TRBJ2-7; V: TRBV7-6; size: -; CDR3: CASSSDSHAFEQYF; DNA: TGTGCCAGCAGCTCTGACAGCCATGCCTTCGAGCAGTACTTC
D: -; J: TRBJ2-5; V: TRBV25-1; size: -; CDR3: CASSAMSGAGETQYF; DNA: TGTGCCAGCAGTGCAATGTCAGGGGCTGGGGAGACCCAGTACTTC
D: TRBD2; J: TRBJ2-5; V: TRBV5-4; size: -; CDR3: CASSPRLAGEETQYF; DNA: TGTGCCAGCAGCCCCCGACTAGCGGGGGAAGAGACCCAGTACTTC
D: -; J: TRBJ2-3; V: TRBV5-1; size: -; CDR3: CASSFQGGDITDTQYF; DNA: TGCGCCAGCAGCTTTCAGGGGGGAGACATCACAGATACGCAGTATTTT
D: -; J: TRBJ2-5; V: TRBV5-8; size: -; CDR3: CASSFYVGSQETQYF; DNA: TGTGCCAGCAGTTTTTATGTAGGGAGCCAAGAGACCCAGTACTTC
D: -; J: TRBJ2-6; V: TRBV7-2; size: once; CDR3: CASRLALAGANVLTF; DNA: TGTGCCAGCAGGCTAGCATTGGCTGGGGCCAACGTCCTGACTTTC
D: -; J: TRBJ2-7; V: TRBV5-1; size: -; CDR3: CASSLPGRNYEQYF; DNA: TGCGCCAGCAGCTTACCGGGACGAAACTACGAGCAGTACTTC
D: -; J: TRBJ2-7; V: TRBV5-1; size: -; CDR3: CASSLEGYEQYF; DNA: TGCGCCAGCAGCTTGGAAGGATACGAGCAGTACTTC
D: -; J: TRBJ2-1; V: TRBV5-1; size: -; CDR3: CASSSSGLDNEQFF; DNA: TGCGCCAGCAGCTCGTCAGGGCTCGACAATGAGCAGTTCTTC
D: -; J: TRBJ2-7; V: TRBV2; size: -; CDR3: CASSVWEQYF; DNA: TGTGCCAGCAGTGTTTGGGAGCAGTACTTC
D: TRBD1; J: TRBJ2-7; V: TRBV6-5; size: -; CDR3: CASSGDSRTYEQYF; DNA: TGTGCCAGCAGTGGGGACAGCCGTACGTACGAGCAGTACTTC
D: -; J: TRBJ2-1; V: TRBV30; size: once; CDR3: CAWSMNEQFF; DNA: TGTGCCTGGAGTATGAATGAGCAGTTCTTC
D: TRBD2; J: TRBJ2-3; V: TRBV30; size: few; CDR3: CAWTRRGGRNTDTQYF; DNA: TGTGCCTGGACCCGACGGGGAGGGAGGAACACAGATACGCAGTATTTT
D: -; J: TRBJ1-5; V: TRBV9; size: -; CDR3: CASSTGDWGNQPQHF; DNA: TGTGCCAGCAGCACCGGAGATTGGGGCAATCAGCCCCAGCATTTT
D: -; J: TRBJ1-2; V: TRBV4-3; size: -; CDR3: CASSQDPWTHGYTF; DNA: TGCGCCAGCAGCCAAGATCCATGGACCCATGGCTACACCTTC
D: -; J: TRBJ2-3; V: TRBV9; size: -; CDR3: CASSASPELNTQYF; DNA: TGTGCCAGCAGCGCCAGTCCCGAGCTGAATACGCAGTATTTT
D: TRBD2; J: TRBJ2-1; V: TRBV5-8; size: -; CDR3: CASTISGGARVEQFF; DNA: TGTGCCAGCACCATCAGCGGGGGGGCCCGTGTTGAGCAGTTCTTC
D: TRBD2; J: TRBJ2-5; V: TRBV30; size: -; CDR3: CAWSLTSGRQETQYF; DNA: TGTGCCTGGAGTCTAACTAGCGGGAGACAAGAGACCCAGTACTTC
D: -; J: TRBJ1-6; V: TRBV4-2; size: -; CDR3: CASSQEGPYNSPLHF; DNA: TGTGCCAGCAGCCAAGAAGGGCCCTATAATTCACCCCTCCACTTT
D: -; J: TRBJ2-4; V: TRBV18; size: -; CDR3: CASSPDSIQYF; DNA: TGTGCCAGCTCACCAGACAGTATTCAGTACTTC
D: TRBD2; J: TRBJ2-1; V: TRBV7-2; size: once; CDR3: CASSFRAGGHNEQFF; DNA: TGTGCCAGCAGCTTCCGAGCGGGGGGGCACAATGAGCAGTTCTTC
D: -; J: TRBJ2-2; V: TRBV5-1; size: -; CDR3: CASSAENTGELFF; DNA: TGCGCCAGCAGCGCTGAAAACACCGGGGAGCTGTTTTTT
D: TRBD2; J: TRBJ2-5; V: TRBV9; size: few; CDR3: CASSARGGWGETQYF; DNA: TGTGCCAGCAGCGCCCGGGGAGGGTGGGGGGAGACCCAGTACTTC
D: -; J: TRBJ2-3; V: TRBV19; size: -; CDR3: CASQTGDTQYF; DNA: TGTGCCAGCCAAACAGGGGATACGCAGTATTTT
D: -; J: TRBJ2-3; V: TRBV6-4; size: once; CDR3: CASSRGAGTDTQYF; DNA: TGTGCCAGCAGTCGGGGGGCCGGGACAGATACGCAGTATTTT
D: -; J: TRBJ2-7; V: TRBV5-8; size: -; CDR3: CASSFEYSYEQYF; DNA: TGTGCCAGCAGCTTCGAGTACTCCTACGAGCAGTACTTC
D: TRBD1; J: TRBJ1-2; V: TRBV19; size: -; CDR3: CASSISTGTGQGNYGYTF; DNA: TGTGCCAGTAGTATTAGTACCGGGACAGGCCAGGGTAACTATGGCTACACCTTC
D: -; J: TRBJ1-5; V: TRBV11-2; size: -; CDR3: CASSSGGAPRGNQPQHF; DNA: TGTGCCAGCAGCTCGGGGGGGGCCCCACGAGGCAATCAGCCCCAGCATTTT
D: -; J: TRBJ1-6; V: TRBV5-4; size: -; CDR3: CASSSGGGKFGNSPLHF; DNA: TGTGCCAGCAGCTCCGGGGGGGGAAAATTTGGGAATTCACCCCTCCACTTT
D: -; J: TRBJ2-3; V: TRBV7-2; size: -; CDR3: CASSRPGLSTDTQYF; DNA: TGTGCCAGCAGCCGGCCGGGGCTTAGCACAGATACGCAGTATTTT
D: -; J: TRBJ2-3; V: TRBV6-1; size: -; CDR3: CASINVGTDTQYF; DNA: TGTGCCAGCATAAATGTGGGCACAGATACGCAGTATTTT
D: -; J: TRBJ2-7; V: TRBV2; size: few; CDR3: CASWDILSYEQYF; DNA: TGTGCCAGCTGGGACATCCTCTCCTACGAGCAGTACTTC
D: -; J: TRBJ1-4; V: TRBV5-4; size: -; CDR3: CASSSSRDTAREKLFF; DNA: TGTGCCAGCAGCTCGAGCCGGGACACCGCCCGTGAAAAACTGTTTTTT
D: TRBD1; J: TRBJ1-5; V: TRBV11-2; size: once; CDR3: CASSGQGADQPQHF; DNA: TGTGCCAGCAGCGGGCAGGGGGCGGATCAGCCCCAGCATTTT
D: -; J: TRBJ1-4; V: TRBV19; size: -; CDR3: CASSARPNEKLFF; DNA: TGTGCCAGTAGTGCCCGGCCCAATGAAAAACTGTTTTTT
D: -; J: TRBJ1-3; V: TRBV2; size: once; CDR3: CASTPSPPIGRNTIYF; DNA: TGTGCCAGCACCCCCTCCCCCCCGATAGGGCGAAACACCATATATTTT
D: TRBD1; J: TRBJ1-4; V: TRBV7-9; size: -; CDR3: CASSRTGLKEKLFF; DNA: TGTGCCAGCAGCCGGACAGGGTTGAAGGAAAAACTGTTTTTT